The TCR beta chain described here comes from a study of shared clonotypes between healthy human individuals. Libraries were prepared by immunoSEQ multiplex PCR; TCRdb keeps only in-frame clonotypes and omits some of them. The profile shows roughly 500,000 clones, 90% to 97% of them singletons. The CDR3 consists of 14 residues. Germline CDR1 is MNHNS and CDR2 is SASEGT. Trimming took 3 bases from V and 0 from J, leaving 9 bases between them. This chain uses TRBV6-1 with TRBJ2-7; no clear D gene. The sample was naive CD4+ T cells sorted from blood. Stated subset: CD45RA+ positively selected. The receptor's source is a young woman in good health. The CDR3 loop reads CASSDFLSSYEQYF. The DNA for the CDR3 is TGTGCCAGCAGTGATTTTCTGAGCTCCTACGAGCAGTACTTC.